The 32 T cell receptor beta chains below were found in one sample sequenced in a study of blood T cell repertoires in COVID-19. Clones were sequenced by immunoSEQ multiplex PCR, and TCRdb holds only the in-frame ones, with some missing. Among approximately 62,000 clones listed, 85% to 90% were seen once. Sequences were obtained from peripheral blood. The receptors were gathered from a human donor with active COVID-19. The donor label of this sample is uncertain.

This chain joins TRBV14 and TRBJ2-3; no reliable D call. V was trimmed by 3 bases and J by 2 bases, leaving 15 bases between them. Germline-derived CDR1 and CDR2 are SGHDN and FVKESK. The CDR3 has 16 residues. CDR3 in amino acids: CASSHHSKPYTDTQYF. In DNA, the CDR3 is TGTGCCAGCAGCCATCATAGCAAGCCTTACACAGATACGCAGTATTTT.

The rearrangement links TRBV5-1 to TRBJ1-3; D not certain. CDR1 and CDR2 from the germline V gene are SGHRS and YFSETQ. The CDR3 totals 15 residues. V lost 1 base and J 2 bases, leaving 10 bases between the germline ends. CDR3 residues: CASSLNQATGNTIYF. CDR3 sequence (DNA): TGCGCCAGCAGCTTGAATCAGGCGACTGGAAACACCATATATTTT.

V gene TRBV5-1 combines with J gene TRBJ2-1, with D possibly TRBD1 on 5 matching bases. The germline V and J ends were trimmed by 4 bases and 7 bases, with 12 bases remaining between them. CDR3 size: 13 residues. The germline gives CDR1 SGHRS, CDR2 YFSETQ. The DNA for the CDR3 is TGCGCCAGCAGCATCCTCAGGGTTAATGAGCAGTTCTTC. Amino acid sequence: CASSILRVNEQFF.

V and J are TRBV29-1 and TRBJ2-7, with 14 bases lining up with TRBD2. Looked up from germline, CDR1 is SQVTM and CDR2 is ANQGSEA. There are 16 residues in the CDR3. V was pared by 6 bases and J by 2 bases, with 9 bases of the junction left unmatched. In nucleotides, the CDR3 is TGCAGCGTAGTGCCGGGACTAGCGGGAGCCACCTACGAGCAGTACTTC. Translating it yields CSVVPGLAGATYEQYF.

This chain uses TRBV29-1 with TRBJ1-1; D not resolved. The V end lost 7 bases, the J end lost 0 bases, and 6 bases lay between the germline ends. CDR1 and CDR2 (germline): SQVTM, ANQGSEA. This CDR3 has 11 residues. CDR3 region: CSGRVNTEAFF. CDR3 in DNA: TGCAGCGGGAGAGTGAACACTGAAGCTTTCTTT.

This clone was observed a single time. The genes are TRBV18 and TRBJ2-7; 9 nucleotides align to TRBD1. Per germline, CDR1 KGHSH and CDR2 LQKENI. The CDR3 has 14 residues. The ends lost 5 bases at V and 7 bases at J; junction bases unmatched: 9. CDR3 in amino acids: CASSAQGAVREQYF. In DNA form, the CDR3 reads TGTGCCAGCTCAGCACAGGGGGCCGTGAGGGAGCAGTACTTC.

This chain uses TRBV7-8 with TRBJ2-3; 7 bases align to TRBD2. V dropped 3 bases and J dropped 2; count of bases not matched to a gene: 8. The CDR3 has 16 amino acids. The germline gives CDR1 SGHVS, CDR2 FQNEAQ. Here the CDR3 DNA reads TGTGCCAGCAGCTTCTTACTAGCGTCTACCACAGATACGCAGTATTTT. It codes for CASSFLLASTTDTQYF.

The rearrangement joins TRBV2 to TRBJ2-3; TRBD2 matches at 9 bases. Germline CDR1 is SNHLY and CDR2 is FYNNEI. The V and J ends lost 5 bases and 14 bases, in that order; junction bases with no gene match: 17. This CDR3 region has 15 residues. CDR3 nucleotides: TGTGCCAGCAGTCCGACTAGCGGACCAAACTCTCCCAGGTATTTT. Its translation: CASSPTSGPNSPRYF.

V usage is TRBV27 and J usage is TRBJ2-2, with a possible D match to TRBD2 (6 bases). V shed 0 bases and J shed 6 bases, with 14 bases lying between them. This CDR3 contains 16 residues. Per the germline V gene, CDR1 is MNHEY and CDR2 is SMNVEV (reference sequence). For the CDR3, the DNA is TGTGCCAGCAGTTTATCGAGGAGGGGAGTCGCCGGGGAGCTGTTTTTT. Translation gives CASSLSRRGVAGELFF.

The chain has TRBV19 and TRBJ2-2, with D possibly being TRBD1 (6 bases). Trimming took off 1 base at V and 4 bases at J, with 13 bases between the two ends. Germline loops: CDR1 LNHDA, CDR2 SQIVND (reference sequence). The CDR3 extends over 16 amino acids. The CDR3 DNA follows: TGTGCCAGTAGTATAGTGGGACACCCCCTCACCGGGGAGCTGTTTTTT. Residues: CASSIVGHPLTGELFF.

This clone was seen just once. The chain is built from TRBV6-2 or TRBV6-3 and TRBJ2-7; D possibly corresponds to TRBD2 (6 bases). Germline lookup yields CDR1 MNHEY and CDR2 SVGEGT. V was cut by 2 bases and J by 1 base, with 6 bases left in between. CDR3 length equals 13 residues. CDR3 residues: CASSYGLSYEQYF. CDR3 bases: TGTGCCAGCAGTTACGGACTATCCTACGAGCAGTACTTC.

This chain connects TRBV11-2 to TRBJ2-7, with 10 bases matching TRBD1. CDR3 size: 14 residues. CDR1 and CDR2 (germline): SGHAT, FQNNGV. V shed 6 bases and J 5 bases; nucleotides not matched to a gene: 7. The CDR3 sequence is CASSPSGTGDEQYF. The CDR3, as DNA: TGTGCCAGCAGTCCCTCCGGGACAGGGGACGAGCAGTACTTC.

This clone was observed once. The rearrangement links TRBV7-2 to TRBJ1-1, with D tentatively TRBD1 (5 bases). V lost 4 bases, J lost 3 bases, and 15 bases lay in between. CDR3 size: 15 residues. Germline V CDR1 and CDR2: SGHTA, FQGNSA. CDR3: CASSSGRLQDTEAFF. CDR3 bases: TGTGCCAGCAGCTCGGGTAGATTACAGGACACTGAAGCTTTCTTT.

The chain is built from TRBV6-2 or TRBV6-3 and TRBJ1-1; no clear D. Trimming removed 3 bases from V and 6 bases from J, with 8 bases in between. This CDR3 has 12 residues. Germline values: CDR1 MNHEY, CDR2 SVGEGT. The DNA for the CDR3 is TGTGCCAGCAGTTATCCGACACCTGAAGCTTTCTTT. Translating gives CASSYPTPEAFF.

This clone has only one observation. J is TRBJ1-2 and V is TRBV6-5; 8 bases map to TRBD1. Germline V gene lookup returns CDR1 MNHEY and CDR2 SVGAGI. V lost 4 bases, J lost 4 bases, and 8 bases stayed unmatched. This CDR3 is 15 amino acids long. CDR3 sequence: CASSFTGGRAYGYTF. CDR3 DNA: TGTGCCAGCAGTTTCACAGGGGGTAGGGCCTATGGCTACACCTTC.

The genes are TRBV4-3 and TRBJ1-3, with D possibly TRBD1 on 5 matching bases. Germline CDR1 reads LGHNA; CDR2 reads YSLEER. Trimming shortened V by 0 bases and J by 0 bases, and 15 bases separated the two germline ends. The CDR3 is made up of 18 amino acids. The CDR3 region has the DNA TGCGCCAGCAGCCAAGATCTGGTCAGGGTTAACTCTGGAAACACCATATATTTT. Residues: CASSQDLVRVNSGNTIYF.

The J gene is TRBJ2-3, the V gene TRBV4-1, with no clear D. CDR3 length equals 11 residues. The ends were cut back, 2 bases at V and 6 bases at J, with 3 bases in the middle. Germline V lookup: CDR1 MGHRA, CDR2 YSYEKL. CDR3 sequence reads: CASSQRDTQYF. The CDR3 DNA is TGCGCCAGCAGCCAACGGGATACGCAGTATTTT.

This chain connects TRBV7-2 to TRBJ2-2; D ambiguous. The CDR3 loop spans 16 amino acids. Germline CDR1 and CDR2: SGHTA and FQGNSA. Trimming stripped 0 bases from V and 1 base from J, with 9 bases between. CDR3 nucleotide sequence: TGTGCCAGCAGCTTAGCTCTGGCAGGGAACACCGGGGAGCTGTTTTTT. This gives the protein CASSLALAGNTGELFF. The variable domain in full, with the rest retrieved from reference TRBV7-2 and TRBJ2-2, is GAGVSQSPSNKVTEKGKDVELRCDPISGHTALYWYRQSLGQGLEFLIYFQGNSAPDKSGLPSDRFSAERTGGSVSTLTIQRTQQEDSAVYLCASSLALAGNTGELFFGEGSRLTVL.

The rearrangement joins TRBV7-2 to TRBJ2-7, with TRBD1 as a possible D gene (6 bases). The CDR3 consists of 15 residues. Germline CDR1 and CDR2: SGHTA and FQGNSA. Deletions cut 6 bases from V and 4 bases from J, with 19 bases between. The CDR3 coding sequence is TGTGCCAGCAGTCCTAGACAGGTGGTGGGGTACGAGCAGTACTTC. Translated: CASSPRQVVGYEQYF.

The chain has TRBV20-1 and TRBJ2-1; 9 bases match TRBD2. CDR1 and CDR2 from the germline V gene are DFQATT and SNEGSKA (reference sequence). After removal of 1 base from V and 15 bases from J, the junction contained 4 bases not matched to a gene. The CDR3 consists of 11 residues. The CDR3 loop reads CSARGSSGRFF. The DNA of the CDR3 is TGCAGTGCTAGAGGTAGTAGCGGGAGGTTCTTC.

This clone has more than one count but fewer than ten. The chain combines TRBV27 with TRBJ1-5, with D uncertain. Between the trimmed V and J ends, which lost 4 bases and 4 bases, there was a span of 8 bases. The germline gives CDR1 MNHEY, CDR2 SMNVEV (reference sequence). The CDR3 has 13 amino acids. As DNA, the CDR3 is TGTGCCAGCAGTTATGAGCTTAATCAGCCCCAGCATTTT. Its protein is CASSYELNQPQHF.

This chain links TRBV19 with TRBJ1-2; 8 bases agree with TRBD1. Trimming removed 3 bases from V and 8 bases from J; junction bases left unmatched: 5. The CDR3 covers 13 residues. Germline CDR1 and CDR2: LNHDA and SQIVND (reference sequence). CDR3 region: CASSIQGARGYTF. CDR3 coding DNA: TGTGCCAGTAGTATCCAGGGGGCGCGCGGCTACACCTTC.

The J gene is TRBJ2-5, the V gene TRBV19, with 7 bases aligning to TRBD1. V lost 10 bases, J lost 1 base, and 3 bases stayed unmatched. The CDR3 extends over 12 amino acids. The germline V gene has CDR1 LNHDA and CDR2 SQIVND (reference sequence). The CDR3 spells CATTGVQETQYF. CDR3 sequence (DNA): TGTGCCACCACAGGGGTCCAAGAGACCCAGTACTTC.

J is TRBJ2-1 and V is TRBV6-2 or TRBV6-3, with 9 bases matching TRBD2. J lost 2 bases, V lost 2 bases, and 7 bases had no gene match. The CDR3 contains 17 residues. CDR1 and CDR2 (germline): MNHEY, SVGEGT. CDR3 protein: CASSYESGRLTYNEQFF. The CDR3 DNA reads TGTGCCAGCAGTTACGAAAGCGGGAGGTTAACCTACAATGAGCAGTTCTTC.

This clone appeared once. The chain uses TRBV12-3 or TRBV12-4 and TRBJ2-1; 7 bases are shared with TRBD1. The CDR3 is 13 amino acids. V shed 4 bases and J 7 bases; nucleotides not matched to a gene: 4. CDR3 DNA: TGTGCCAGCAGTTGGGGACAGCCAAATGAGCAGTTCTTC. It codes for CASSWGQPNEQFF.

V gene TRBV7-9 combines with J gene TRBJ1-4; 7 nucleotides agree with TRBD1. V lost 2 bases, J lost 7 bases, and 7 bases stayed unmatched. The CDR3 covers 15 residues. CDR1 is SEHNR, CDR2 FQNEAQ, per germline (reference sequence). CDR3 coding DNA: TGTGCCAGCAGCTTAAGGGGGCGCGGAGGTGAAAAACTGTTTTTT. This codes for CASSLRGRGGEKLFF.

The rearrangement joins TRBV9 to TRBJ1-6; a weak D match, TRBD1 (6 bases). Germline-derived CDR1 and CDR2 are SGDLS and YYNGEE. The length of the CDR3 is 14 residues. The V end lost 3 bases, the J end lost 5 bases, and 9 bases lay between the germline ends. The CDR3 DNA reads TGTGCCAGCAGCGCGACAGGTAATAATTCACCCCTCCACTTT. Protein product: CASSATGNNSPLHF.

The rearrangement joins TRBV5-4 to TRBJ2-7; TRBD2 matches at 9 bases. This CDR3 has 14 amino acids. Losses at the gene ends were 3 bases for V and 3 bases for J; bases not matched to a gene: 4. The germline CDR1 and CDR2 sequences are SGHNT and YYREEE (reference sequence). The DNA for the CDR3 is TGTGCCAGCAGCTCCTCAGCGGGAGGCTACGAGCAGTACTTC. The encoded protein is CASSSSAGGYEQYF.

The chain links TRBV6-5 to TRBJ1-2; TRBD1 matches 7 bases. The CDR3 runs 14 residues. Germline V gives CDR1 MNHEY, CDR2 SVGAGI. Trimming removed 5 bases from V and 4 bases from J; junction bases left unmatched: 7. CDR3 DNA: TGTGCCAGCAGTCCTATAACAGGGGCCTATGGCTACACCTTC. It encodes CASSPITGAYGYTF.

This clone was seen a handful of times. Written as DNA, the CDR3 is TGTGCCAGCACCGGACAGGATTACGAGCAGTACTTC. The encoded protein is CASTGQDYEQYF. V is TRBV27 and J is TRBJ2-7, with 7 bases fitting TRBD1. Trimming at V came to 7 bases and at J to 4 bases, leaving 4 bases not matched to a gene. The germline V gene encodes CDR1 MNHEY and CDR2 SMNVEV (reference sequence). The CDR3 is 12 residues long.

This clone showed up just a few times. CDR3 sequence: CASSLTGRRDEQYF. As DNA, the CDR3 is TGTGCCAGCAGCTTGACAGGGCGTCGGGACGAGCAGTACTTC. The chain links TRBV7-9 to TRBJ2-7; 7 nucleotides match TRBD1. Germline-derived CDR1 and CDR2 are SEHNR and FQNEAQ (reference sequence). V dropped 3 bases and J dropped 5; count of bases not matched to a gene: 7. The CDR3 loop spans 14 amino acids.

The sample holds one count of this clone. The rearrangement uses TRBV10-3 and TRBJ2-1; tentative D call: TRBD2 (6 bases). The CDR3 contains 13 residues. The germline V and J ends were trimmed by 4 bases and 6 bases, with 10 bases remaining between them. The germline gives CDR1 ENHRY, CDR2 SYGVKD. CDR3 DNA sequence: TGTGCCATCAGTGCTGGAGGGGTCAATGAGCAGTTCTTC. It codes for CAISAGGVNEQFF.